This entry is about one T cell receptor (beta chain). This clonotype was seen a handful of times. This clone's antigen is unknown. Base qualities were left out, and no much larger clone turns up one base away. This entry is derived from a study of identical twins (dated by TCRdb to 2016 to 2017). With regard to the full study: The study deep-sequenced TCR alpha and beta repertoires from monozygotic twins, unrelated adults of various ages and cord blood to test whether fetal clonotypes persist. To rule out contamination, the twin experiments were replicated at different times with different library preparation protocols.

Libraries were made using 5' RACE. Sequencing instrument: Illumina HiSeq 2000. Template switching added a universal primer binding site, and the final cDNA carried a unique molecular identifier that allowed TCR cDNA molecules to be counted accurately. Specific primers in the conserved constant-segment region were used to synthesize first-strand cDNA for the TCR alpha and beta chains. To control for contamination, every cDNA library was double barcoded, receiving both a SMART-Mk sample barcode and Illumina barcodes. TruSeq adapter sequences along with Illumina sample barcodes were introduced in two successive PCR steps. The TCR alpha and beta cDNA libraries were sequenced on the Illumina HiSeq platform using custom primers. For the original study's pipeline: MiGEC was used to process raw reads and extract unique molecular identifiers, and MiXCR was used to find CDR3 positions. For each individual, recombination models were inferred using an EM algorithm with the repgenHMM and IGoR tools. Shared clonotypes were analyzed with the tcR package in R, and sharing was normalized by the product of cloneset sizes. To study raw recombination without the effects of thymic and clonal selection, out-of-frame nonproductive sequences were analyzed. TCRdb reworked the public reads: Q25 trimming with fastp, MiXCR clone assembly, productive beta chains retained. Rows matching on CDR3 protein sequence are summarized as one entry with the most common DNA and genes. The V and J calls were not made by the authors but by TCRdb's processing. The sample contains around 95,000 distinct CDR3 sequences, 5.9% of them found a single time. The ten largest clonotypes hold around 12% of the sample.

What the authors observed across the whole study: In monozygotic twins, out-of-frame TCR alpha sharing was systematically underestimated by recombination models, although the models agreed with sharing between unrelated individuals. Fewer insertions were carried by abundant cord blood beta clonotypes; a weaker similar trend was observed in young adult naive repertoires, while no such trend was observed in memory repertoires. The excess sharing between twins in beta out-of-frame sequences was weaker because fewer shared sequences reduced the signal-to-noise ratio. Zero-insertion analyses could be partly confounded by invariant T cells such as MAIT and iNKT, although diverse VJ usage argued against such confounding for most clonotypes. Compared with coincidental sharing between unrelated individuals, out-of-frame TCR alpha sequences shared between twins had an excess of sequences with low generation probability. Conclusions relied on cross-sectional statistical analysis, since the same donors could not be followed over many years.

Only healthy Caucasian donors were included. Miltenyi CD45RO+ enrichment and human naive T-cell isolation kits were used to isolate memory (CD45RO+) and naive T cells from PBMC. V ends up 9 bases short and J 8 bases short, with an unmatched junction base count of 6. The germline V gene gives CDR1 as SNHLY and CDR2 as FYNNEI. The CDR3, cysteine through phenylalanine, is 13 amino acids long. Only the CDR3 region is kept as DNA, spanning 39 bases read in frame from base 1. The TCR originated in a woman aged 45-65 years in good health. The chain uses TRBV2 and TRBJ2-1; TRBD2 fits 11 bases in the junction. Material: memory T cells sorted from blood. The cell subset or site label of this sample denotes: CD45RO+ enriched T cells. The CDR3 protein is CARATSGTDEQFF. The bases read TGTGCCAGGGCGACTAGCGGGACCGATGAGCAGTTCTTC.